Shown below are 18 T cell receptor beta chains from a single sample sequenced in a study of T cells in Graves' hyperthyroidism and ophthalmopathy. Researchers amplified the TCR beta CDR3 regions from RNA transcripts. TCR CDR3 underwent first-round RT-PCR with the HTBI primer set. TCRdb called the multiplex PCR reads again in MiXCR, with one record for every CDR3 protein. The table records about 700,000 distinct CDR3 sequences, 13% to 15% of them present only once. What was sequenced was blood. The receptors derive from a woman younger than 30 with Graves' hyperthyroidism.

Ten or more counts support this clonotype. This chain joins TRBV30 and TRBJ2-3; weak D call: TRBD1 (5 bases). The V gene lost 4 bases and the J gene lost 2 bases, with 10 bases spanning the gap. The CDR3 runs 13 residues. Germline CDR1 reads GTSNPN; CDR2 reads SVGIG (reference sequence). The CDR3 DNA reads TGTGCCTGGACGGCAGGGAACACAGATACGCAGTATTTT. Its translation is CAWTAGNTDTQYF. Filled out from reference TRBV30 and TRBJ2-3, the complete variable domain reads SQTIHQWPATLVQPVGSPLSLECTVEGTSNPNLYWYRQAAGRGLQLLFYSVGIGQISSEVPQNLSASRPQDRQFILSSKKLLLSDSGFYLCAWTAGNTDTQYFGPGTRLTVL.

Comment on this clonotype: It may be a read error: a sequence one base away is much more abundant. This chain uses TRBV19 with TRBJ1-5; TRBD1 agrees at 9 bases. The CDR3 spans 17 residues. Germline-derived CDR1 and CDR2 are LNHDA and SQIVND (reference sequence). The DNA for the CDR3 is TGTACCAGTAGTGGAGGAATTCCGGGACAGGGCGGTCAGCCCCAGCATTTT. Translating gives CTSSGGIPGQGGQPQHF.

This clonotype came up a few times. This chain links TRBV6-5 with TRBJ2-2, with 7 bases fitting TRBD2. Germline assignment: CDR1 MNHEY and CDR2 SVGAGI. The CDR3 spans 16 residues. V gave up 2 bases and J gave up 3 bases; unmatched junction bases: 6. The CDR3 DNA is TGTGCCAGCAGTTACGAAGCGGGAAGGTACACCGGGGAGCTGTTTTTT. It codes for CASSYEAGRYTGELFF.

The CDR3 DNA sequence: TGTGCCAGCAGCTTAGGGGACTTCTCGGTCAGGTCTAATGAGCAGTTCTTC. Residues: CASSLGDFSVRSNEQFF. The chain has TRBV7-2 and TRBJ2-1; D possibly corresponds to TRBD2 (6 bases). Germline V gene data show CDR1 as SGHTA and CDR2 as FQGNSA. The CDR3 has 17 residues. V lost 1 base, J lost 7 bases, and 20 bases lay in between. Based on the CDR3 plus reference TRBV7-2 and TRBJ2-1, the full variable domain is GAGVSQSPSNKVTEKGKDVELRCDPISGHTALYWYRQSLGQGLEFLIYFQGNSAPDKSGLPSDRFSAERTGGSVSTLTIQRTQQEDSAVYLCASSLGDFSVRSNEQFFGPGTRLTVL.

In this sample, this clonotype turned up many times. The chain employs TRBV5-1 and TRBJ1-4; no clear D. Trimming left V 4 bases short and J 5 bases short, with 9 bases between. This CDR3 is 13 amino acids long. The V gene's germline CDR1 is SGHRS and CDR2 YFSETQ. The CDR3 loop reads CASSPDANEKLFF. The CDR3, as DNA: TGCGCCAGCAGCCCCGACGCGAATGAAAAACTGTTTTTT.

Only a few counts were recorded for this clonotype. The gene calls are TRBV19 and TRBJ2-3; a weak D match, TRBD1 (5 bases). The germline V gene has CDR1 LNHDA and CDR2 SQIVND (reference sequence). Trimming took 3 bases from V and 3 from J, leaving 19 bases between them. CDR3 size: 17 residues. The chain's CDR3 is CASSIPTDSGITDTQYF. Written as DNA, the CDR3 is TGTGCCAGTAGTATTCCGACCGACAGTGGAATTACAGATACGCAGTATTTT.

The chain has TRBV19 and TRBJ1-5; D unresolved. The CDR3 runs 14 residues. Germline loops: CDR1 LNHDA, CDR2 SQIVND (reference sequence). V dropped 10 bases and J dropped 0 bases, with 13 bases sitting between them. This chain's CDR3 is CATALGFSNQPQHF. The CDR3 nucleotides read TGTGCCACCGCGCTGGGGTTTAGCAATCAGCCCCAGCATTTT.

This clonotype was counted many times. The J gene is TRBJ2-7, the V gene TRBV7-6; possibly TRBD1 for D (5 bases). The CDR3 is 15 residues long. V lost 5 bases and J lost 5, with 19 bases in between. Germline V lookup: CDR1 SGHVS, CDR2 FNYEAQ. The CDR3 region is CASSLETEPFHEQYF. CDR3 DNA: TGTGCCAGCAGCCTAGAGACAGAGCCTTTCCACGAGCAGTACTTC.

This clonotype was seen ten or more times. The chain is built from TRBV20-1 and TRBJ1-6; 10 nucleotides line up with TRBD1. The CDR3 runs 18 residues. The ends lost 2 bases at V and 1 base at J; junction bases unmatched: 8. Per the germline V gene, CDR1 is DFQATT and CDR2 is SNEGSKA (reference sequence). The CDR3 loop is CSARSPTGGASYNSPLHF. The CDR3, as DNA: TGCAGTGCTAGATCCCCGACAGGGGGCGCGTCCTATAATTCACCCCTCCACTTT.

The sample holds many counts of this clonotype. The CDR3 loop reads CASSLGGQIYGYTF. In DNA form, the CDR3 reads TGTGCCAGCAGCTTAGGGGGACAGATCTATGGCTACACCTTC. The V and J genes are TRBV7-9 and TRBJ1-2; 7 positions match TRBD1. V gave up 1 base and J gave up 4 bases; unmatched junction bases: 3. CDR1 SEHNR and CDR2 FQNEAQ come from the germline V gene (reference sequence). The CDR3 length is 14 residues. The variable domain in full, with the rest retrieved from reference TRBV7-9 and TRBJ1-2, is DTGVSQNPRHKITKRGQNVTFRCDPISEHNRLYWYRQTLGQGPEFLTYFQNEAQLEKSRLLSDRFSAERPKGSFSTLEIQRTEQGDSAMYLCASSLGGQIYGYTFGSGTRLTVV.

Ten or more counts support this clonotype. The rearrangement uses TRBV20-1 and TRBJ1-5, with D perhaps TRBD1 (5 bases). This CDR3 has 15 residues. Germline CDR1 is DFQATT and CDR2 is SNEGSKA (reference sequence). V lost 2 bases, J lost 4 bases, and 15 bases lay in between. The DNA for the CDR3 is TGCAGTGCTAGACGTGGTTCCGGGGGTAATCAGCCCCAGCATTTT. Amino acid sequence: CSARRGSGGNQPQHF.

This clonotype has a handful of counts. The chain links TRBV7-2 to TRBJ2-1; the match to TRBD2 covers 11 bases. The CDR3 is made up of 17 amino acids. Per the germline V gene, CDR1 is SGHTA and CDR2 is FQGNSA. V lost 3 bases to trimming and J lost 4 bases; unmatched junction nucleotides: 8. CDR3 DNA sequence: TGTGCCAGCAGCTTCAGCCTAGCGGGAGGAATATACAATGAGCAGTTCTTC. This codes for CASSFSLAGGIYNEQFF.

As DNA, the CDR3 is TGTGCCACCAGTATTGAGACCCAGTACTTC. Translation gives CATSIETQYF. The J gene is TRBJ2-5, the V gene TRBV24-1, with unresolved D. The germline V gene encodes CDR1 KGHDR and CDR2 SFDVKD. Trimming removed 6 bases from V and 5 bases from J, with 3 bases in between. CDR3 length equals 10 residues.

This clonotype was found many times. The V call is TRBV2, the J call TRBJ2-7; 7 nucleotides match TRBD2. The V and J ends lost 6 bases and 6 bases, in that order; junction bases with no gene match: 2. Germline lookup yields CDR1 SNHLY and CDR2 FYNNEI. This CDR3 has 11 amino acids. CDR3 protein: CASRAGTEQYF. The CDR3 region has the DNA TGTGCCAGCAGAGCGGGAACCGAGCAGTACTTC.

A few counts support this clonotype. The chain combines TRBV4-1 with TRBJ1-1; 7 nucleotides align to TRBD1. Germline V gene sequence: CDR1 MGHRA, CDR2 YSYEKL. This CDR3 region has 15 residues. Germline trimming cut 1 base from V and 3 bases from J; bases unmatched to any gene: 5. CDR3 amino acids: CASSQVRGQYTEAFF. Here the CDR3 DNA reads TGCGCCAGCAGCCAAGTTAGGGGGCAATACACTGAAGCTTTCTTT.

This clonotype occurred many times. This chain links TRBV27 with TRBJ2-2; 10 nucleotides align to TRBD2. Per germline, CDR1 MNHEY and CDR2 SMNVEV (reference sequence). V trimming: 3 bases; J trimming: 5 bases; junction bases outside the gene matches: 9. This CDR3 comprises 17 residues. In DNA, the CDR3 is TGTGCCAGCAGTTTTCGGTCTAGCGGGAGTGGTACCGGGGAGCTGTTTTTT. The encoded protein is CASSFRSSGSGTGELFF.

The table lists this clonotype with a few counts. The CDR3 DNA is TGCAGTGCCGTCAAAGGGTTAAAAAACATTCAGTACTTC. Protein product: CSAVKGLKNIQYF. The chain is built from TRBV20-1 and TRBJ2-4, with D unresolved. V lost 6 bases to trimming and J lost 4 bases, with 13 bases between them. The CDR3 length is 13 residues. The germline gives CDR1 DFQATT, CDR2 SNEGSKA (reference sequence).

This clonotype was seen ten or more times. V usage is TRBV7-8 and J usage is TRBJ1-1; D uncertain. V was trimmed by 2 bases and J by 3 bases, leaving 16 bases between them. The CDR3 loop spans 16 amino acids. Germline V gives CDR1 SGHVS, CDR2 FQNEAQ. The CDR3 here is CASSLYPATLDTEAFF. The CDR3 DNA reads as TGTGCCAGCAGCTTATACCCCGCCACCCTAGACACTGAAGCTTTCTTT.